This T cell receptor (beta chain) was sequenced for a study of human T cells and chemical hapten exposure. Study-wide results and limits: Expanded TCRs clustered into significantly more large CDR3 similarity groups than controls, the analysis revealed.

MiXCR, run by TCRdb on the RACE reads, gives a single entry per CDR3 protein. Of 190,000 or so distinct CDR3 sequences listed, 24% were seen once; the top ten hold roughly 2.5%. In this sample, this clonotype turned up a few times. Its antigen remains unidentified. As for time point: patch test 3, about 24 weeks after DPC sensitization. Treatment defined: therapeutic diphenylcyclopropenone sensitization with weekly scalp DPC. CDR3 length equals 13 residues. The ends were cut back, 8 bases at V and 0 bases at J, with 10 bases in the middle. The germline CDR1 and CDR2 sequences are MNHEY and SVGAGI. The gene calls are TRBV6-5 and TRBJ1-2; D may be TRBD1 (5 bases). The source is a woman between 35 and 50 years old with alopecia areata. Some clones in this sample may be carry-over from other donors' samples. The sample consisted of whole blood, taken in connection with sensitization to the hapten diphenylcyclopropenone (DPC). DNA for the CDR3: TGTGCCAGCGCGGGGCAGCCTAACTATGGCTACACCTTC. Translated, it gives CASAGQPNYGYTF.